The 8 T cell receptor beta chains below were found in one sample sequenced in a study of breast tumors, draining lymph nodes, adjacent tissues. Axillary draining lymph nodes of breast cancer patients supplied the node samples. TCRdb recomputed calls from the multiplex PCR reads with MiXCR, one row per CDR3 protein. The table has 90,000 to 120,000 distinct CDR3 sequences, about 20% seen once. Sequenced: axillary lymph node tissue. The origin of the receptors is a female donor with breast cancer. Some clones in this sample may be carry-over from other donors' samples.

This clonotype was counted only a few times. The J gene is TRBJ2-1, the V gene TRBV6-1; the match to TRBD2 covers 7 bases. CDR1 and CDR2 from the germline V gene are MNHNS and SASEGT. Trimming at V came to 6 bases and at J to 10 bases, leaving 15 bases not matched to a gene. The CDR3 consists of 15 residues. The CDR3 DNA reads as TGTGCCAGCAGACTAGCGCACTCTATCTTCGGCGAGCAGTTCTTC. Its translation is CASRLAHSIFGEQFF.

The genes are TRBV19 and TRBJ1-4, with D uncertain. This CDR3 has 15 amino acids. Trimming took off 5 bases at V and 0 bases at J, with 10 bases between the two ends. CDR1 LNHDA and CDR2 SQIVND come from the germline V gene (reference sequence). This CDR3 reads CASSPHHATNEKLFF. The CDR3 region has the DNA TGTGCCAGTAGTCCACATCATGCAACTAATGAAAAACTGTTTTTT.

Many counts were recorded for this clonotype. V gene TRBV5-5 combines with J gene TRBJ2-5; no clear D. The V end was cut by 4 bases, the J end by 4 bases, with 14 bases between. This CDR3 comprises 14 residues. CDR1 is SGHKS and CDR2 is YYEKEE in the germline V gene (reference sequence). The CDR3 loop reads CASSGMDDVETQYF. In nucleotides, the CDR3 is TGTGCCAGCAGCGGGATGGACGACGTAGAGACCCAGTACTTC.

On this clonotype: A single base separates this from a much larger clone, so it may be a read error. This chain joins TRBV6-5 and TRBJ2-2; D might be TRBD2 (5 bases). The CDR3 contains 15 residues. Between the trimmed V and J ends, which lost 4 bases and 1 base, there was a span of 10 bases. CDR1 and CDR2 (germline): MNHEY, SVGAGI. The CDR3 here is CASSSSGRNTGELFF. As DNA, the CDR3 is TGTGCCAGCAGTTCCTCGGGGAGGAACACCGGGGAGCTGTTTTTT.

This clonotype was seen ten or more times. This chain connects TRBV5-1 to TRBJ1-4; 10 nucleotides match TRBD1. The germline V gene has CDR1 SGHRS and CDR2 YFSETQ. This CDR3 comprises 14 residues. V was pared by 3 bases and J by 12 bases, with 8 bases of the junction left unmatched. CDR3 region: CASSSTGGPGELFF. CDR3 bases: TGCGCCAGCAGCTCGACAGGGGGCCCAGGGGAACTGTTTTTT.

This clonotype was found many times. The chain couples TRBV11-2 to TRBJ1-2, with 7 bases that match TRBD1. V was pared by 6 bases and J by 4 bases, with 14 bases of the junction left unmatched. The CDR3 has 16 amino acids. Germline-derived CDR1 and CDR2 are SGHAT and FQNNGV. CDR3 bases: TGTGCCAGCAGGCCGACCCCGACAGGGCCGACCTATGGCTACACCTTC. Encoded protein: CASRPTPTGPTYGYTF. The complete variable domain, with remaining parts taken from reference TRBV11-2 and TRBJ1-2, reads EAGVAQSPRYKIIEKRQSVAFWCNPISGHATLYWYQQILGQGPKLLIQFQNNGVVDDSQLPKDRFSAERLKGVDSTLKIQPAKLEDSAVYLCASRPTPTGPTYGYTFGSGTRLTVV.

This clonotype appeared many times. The rearrangement links TRBV7-8 to TRBJ2-3; 9 nucleotides match TRBD1. Trimming removed 4 bases from V and 5 bases from J; junction bases left unmatched: 7. Germline V gene sequence: CDR1 SGHVS, CDR2 FQNEAQ. The CDR3 is 15 amino acids. The CDR3 reads CASSSRTGAKDTQYF. Written as DNA, the CDR3 is TGTGCCAGCAGCTCCCGGACAGGGGCGAAAGATACGCAGTATTTT.

Ten or more counts support this clonotype. Sequence at one end of the junction differs from germline and may be a read error. This chain joins TRBV5-1 and TRBJ2-5; 15 bases are a match to TRBD2. This CDR3 is built from 17 residues. CDR1 is SGHRS and CDR2 is YFSETQ in the germline V gene. CDR3 protein: CASTLGLAGGLQETQYF. CDR3 in DNA: TGCGCCAGCACCTTGGGACTAGCGGGAGGCCTCCAAGAGACCCAGTACTTC.